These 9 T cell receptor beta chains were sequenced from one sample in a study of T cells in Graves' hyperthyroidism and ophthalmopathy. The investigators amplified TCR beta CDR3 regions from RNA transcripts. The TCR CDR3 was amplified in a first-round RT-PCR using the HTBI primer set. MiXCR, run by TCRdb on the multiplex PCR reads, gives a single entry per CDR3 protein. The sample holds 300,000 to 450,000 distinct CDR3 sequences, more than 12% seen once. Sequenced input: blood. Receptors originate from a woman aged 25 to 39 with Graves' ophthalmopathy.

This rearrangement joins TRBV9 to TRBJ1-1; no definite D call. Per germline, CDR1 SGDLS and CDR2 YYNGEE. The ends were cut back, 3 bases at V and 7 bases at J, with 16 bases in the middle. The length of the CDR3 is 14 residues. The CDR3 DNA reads TGTGCCAGCAGCGAAAGCGGAAACCGACTTGAAGCTTTCTTT. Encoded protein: CASSESGNRLEAFF.

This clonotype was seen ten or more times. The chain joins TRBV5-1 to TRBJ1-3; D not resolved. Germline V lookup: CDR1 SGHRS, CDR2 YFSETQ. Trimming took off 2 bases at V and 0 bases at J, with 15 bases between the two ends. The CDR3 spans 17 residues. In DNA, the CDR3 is TGCGCCAGCAGCTTTGGAGTAGAGGCCACCTCTGGAAACACCATATATTTT. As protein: CASSFGVEATSGNTIYF.

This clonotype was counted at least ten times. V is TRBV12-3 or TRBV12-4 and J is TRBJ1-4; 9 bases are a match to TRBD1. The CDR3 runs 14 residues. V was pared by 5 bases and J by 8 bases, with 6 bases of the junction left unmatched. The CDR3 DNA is TGTGCCAGCAGTACAGGGGGCGCAGGCGAAAAACTGTTTTTT. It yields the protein CASSTGGAGEKLFF.

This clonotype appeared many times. CDR3 in DNA: TGTGCCAGCAGTATCCGGGACAGGGGCCCGCGTTATAGCAATCAGCCCCAGCATTTT. It specifies CASSIRDRGPRYSNQPQHF. The chain joins TRBV27 to TRBJ1-5, with 10 bases matching TRBD1. There are 19 residues in the CDR3. The trim removed 5 bases at V and 0 bases at J, leaving 13 bases unmatched. Per germline, CDR1 MNHEY and CDR2 SMNVEV (reference sequence).

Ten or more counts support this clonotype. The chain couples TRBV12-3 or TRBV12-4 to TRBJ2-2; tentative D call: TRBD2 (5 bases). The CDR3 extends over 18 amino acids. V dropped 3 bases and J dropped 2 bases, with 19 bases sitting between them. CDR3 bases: TGTGCCAGCAGTTTCGGACGGGGAAACCTGCAAAACACCGGGGAGCTGTTTTTT. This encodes CASSFGRGNLQNTGELFF.

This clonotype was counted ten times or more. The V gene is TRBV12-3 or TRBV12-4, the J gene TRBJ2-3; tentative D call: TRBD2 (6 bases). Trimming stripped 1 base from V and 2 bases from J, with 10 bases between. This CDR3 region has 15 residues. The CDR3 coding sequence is TGTGCCAGCAGTTTAGAGGGACTGCTCACAGATACGCAGTATTTT. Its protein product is CASSLEGLLTDTQYF.

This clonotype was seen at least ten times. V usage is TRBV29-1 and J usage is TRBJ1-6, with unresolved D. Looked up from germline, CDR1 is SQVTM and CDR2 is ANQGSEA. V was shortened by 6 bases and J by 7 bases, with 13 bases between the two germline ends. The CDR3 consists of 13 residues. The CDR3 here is CSVGLQANSPLHF. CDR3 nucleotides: TGCAGCGTCGGACTCCAGGCCAATTCACCCCTCCACTTT.

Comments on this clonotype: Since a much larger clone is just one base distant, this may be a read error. Here the CDR3 reads CASSLIGGTTDTRYF. Here the CDR3 DNA reads TGTGCCAGCAGTCTAATTGGGGGAACCACAGATACGCGGTATTTT. V and J are TRBV7-9 and TRBJ2-3; either TRBD1 or TRBD2 may fit D (5 bases each). The CDR3 is made up of 15 amino acids. Per germline, CDR1 SEHNR and CDR2 FQNEAQ (reference sequence).

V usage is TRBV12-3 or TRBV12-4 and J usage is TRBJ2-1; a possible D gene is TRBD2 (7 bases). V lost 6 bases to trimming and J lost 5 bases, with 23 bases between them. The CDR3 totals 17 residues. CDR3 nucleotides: TGTGCCAGCAGCTTACCCCCTTGGGGGGGCCGGGACAATGAGCAGTTCTTC. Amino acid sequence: CASSLPPWGGRDNEQFF.